These 12 T cell receptor beta chains came from one sample sequenced in a study of metastatic and nonmetastatic thyroid tumors. Every patient was untreated before thyroid surgery. TCRdb reanalyzed the PCR reads with MiXCR. The table records tens of thousands of clones, 15% to 20% of them present only once. The sequenced sample consisted of blood. The receptor set was obtained from a female donor with papillary thyroid cancer or a benign thyroid nodule (not recorded which). Some clones in this sample may be carry-over from other donors' samples.

This clone was counted at least ten times. The genes are TRBV9 and TRBJ1-3; 7 positions match TRBD1. Per germline, CDR1 SGDLS and CDR2 YYNGEE. Trimming at V came to 3 bases and at J to 0 bases, leaving 9 bases not matched to a gene. The CDR3 extends over 17 amino acids. The CDR3 protein is CASSAREGAFSGNTIYF. The CDR3 DNA reads TGTGCCAGCAGCGCGAGGGAGGGGGCCTTCTCTGGAAACACCATATATTTT.

A few counts support this clone. The rearrangement joins TRBV2 to TRBJ2-7; 10 nucleotides agree with TRBD1. This CDR3 contains 15 residues. Germline CDR1 reads SNHLY; CDR2 reads FYNNEI. J lost 3 bases, V lost 6 bases, and 8 bases had no gene match. DNA for the CDR3: TGTGCCAGCAGCCCCGACAGGGGGCGCTTCTACGAGCAGTACTTC. Residues: CASSPDRGRFYEQYF. The full variable domain, in which reference TRBV2 and TRBJ2-7 provide the parts outside the CDR3, is EPEVTQTPSHQVTQMGQEVILRCVPISNHLYFYWYRQILGQKVEFLVSFYNNEISEKSEIFDDQFSVERPDGSNFTLKIRSTKLEDSAMYFCASSPDRGRFYEQYFGPGTRLTVT.

Ten or more counts support this clone. The chain couples TRBV3-1 to TRBJ2-7, with a possible D match to TRBD1 (6 bases). The CDR3 covers 12 residues. Germline-derived CDR1 and CDR2 are LGHDT and YNNKEL (reference sequence). V lost 1 base and J 5 bases, leaving 6 bases between the germline ends. CDR3 loop: CASSQGTDEQYF. The CDR3 DNA is TGTGCCAGCAGCCAAGGGACAGACGAGCAGTACTTC.

As for this clone: A much larger clonotype is one base distant, so this may be a read error. Other DNA sequences from this sample encode an identical CDR3 as well. The chain uses TRBV9 and TRBJ2-1; 9 bases agree with TRBD2. This CDR3 region has 18 residues. CDR1 is SGDLS, CDR2 YYNGEE, per germline. The CDR3 DNA reads TGTGCCAGCAACGTAGGAGGTACGACTAGCGGTGGATTTTATGAGCAGTTCTTC. The encoded protein is CASNVGGTTSGGFYEQFF.

This clone was recorded at least ten times. The chain recombines TRBV4-1 with TRBJ2-1, with a weak D call TRBD1 (5 bases). The V end lost 4 bases, the J end lost 4 bases, and 20 bases lay between the germline ends. CDR1 is MGHRA and CDR2 is YSYEKL in the germline V gene. The CDR3 contains 17 residues. This CDR3 reads CASSPEITGELYNEQFF. The CDR3 region has the DNA TGCGCCAGCAGCCCTGAAATTACAGGTGAACTTTACAATGAGCAGTTCTTC.

In this sample, this clone turned up many times. The chain couples TRBV24-1 to TRBJ2-2; D not certain. The CDR3 has 14 residues. Trimming pared 0 bases from V and 1 base from J, leaving 2 bases between. CDR1 is KGHDR, CDR2 SFDVKD, per germline. For the CDR3, the DNA is TGTGCCACCAGTGATTTGATGAACACCGGGGAGCTGTTTTTT. This sequence encodes CATSDLMNTGELFF.

As regards this clone: The junction differs from germline at one of its ends, possibly a read error. The rearrangement links TRBV11-2 to TRBJ1-1; TRBD1 matches 7 bases. The CDR3 has 15 amino acids. Germline-derived CDR1 and CDR2 are SGHAT and FQNNGV. The CDR3 sequence is CASSLDRALNTEGFF. DNA of the CDR3: TGTGCCAGCAGCCTAGACAGGGCCCTAAACACTGAAGGTTTCTTT. The variable domain in full, with the rest retrieved from reference TRBV11-2 and TRBJ1-1, is EAGVAQSPRYKIIEKRQSVAFWCNPISGHATLYWYQQILGQGPKLLIQFQNNGVVDDSQLPKDRFSAERLKGVDSTLKIQPAKLEDSAVYLCASSLDRALNTEGFFGQGTRLTVV.

Many counts were recorded for this clone. In DNA form, the CDR3 reads TGTGCCACCACAGGGAGTGGGCTCTACGAGCAGTACTTC. Translating gives CATTGSGLYEQYF. The gene calls are TRBV6-1 and TRBJ2-7; D perhaps matches TRBD1 (6 bases). Germline-derived CDR1 and CDR2 are MNHNS and SASEGT. V gave up 10 bases and J gave up 3 bases, with 16 bases separating them. The CDR3 covers 13 residues.

The chain joins TRBV28 to TRBJ2-1; D not certain. CDR3 length equals 15 residues. Trimming left V 3 bases short and J 6 bases short, with 15 bases between. Germline lookup yields CDR1 MDHEN and CDR2 SYDVKM. CDR3 coding DNA: TGTGCCAGCAGTTTGGTGGGTGGGCTGGCCAATGAGCAGTTCTTC. Protein sequence: CASSLVGGLANEQFF.

This clone was seen ten or more times. This chain uses TRBV5-1 with TRBJ1-2, with 9 positions matching TRBD1. The length of the CDR3 is 13 residues. Unmatched junction bases numbered 5, after V lost 4 bases and J lost 7 bases. From germline, CDR1 is SGHRS and CDR2 YFSETQ. In DNA form, the CDR3 reads TGCGCCAGCAGCCCTGGGACAGGGTCTGGCTACACCTTC. Translating gives CASSPGTGSGYTF.

This clone has at least ten counts. This chain connects TRBV27 to TRBJ1-2, with D unclear. CDR3 length: 14 amino acids. From germline, CDR1 is MNHEY and CDR2 SMNVEV (reference sequence). V lost 2 bases and J lost 2, with 9 bases in between. The CDR3 DNA is TGTGCCAGCAGTTTACAAGCCTTGAACTATGGCTACACCTTC. Protein sequence: CASSLQALNYGYTF.

CDR3 sequence reads: CASSLQESEQYF. CDR3 in DNA: TGTGCCAGCAGCCTACAGGAGTCCGAGCAGTACTTC. The chain links TRBV12-3 or TRBV12-4 to TRBJ2-7; tentatively, D is TRBD1 (5 bases). This CDR3 is 12 amino acids long. V lost 6 bases, J lost 6 bases, and 12 bases lay in between.